The 7 T cell receptor beta chains below all came from one sample that was sequenced in a study of CD8+CD57+ T cells in acquired aplastic anemia. Genomic DNA acted as the template from which TCR beta VDJ combination and CDR3 sequence profiling were carried out. TCRdb reprocessed the reads via MiXCR and lists one record per CDR3 protein. The table records 150,000 to 200,000 distinct CDR3 sequences, 40% to 55% of them present only once. The specimen sequenced was sorted CD4+, CD8+, or CD8+CD57+ T cells (not recorded which) from PBMCs. All receptors derive from a human donor in good health.

The rearrangement links TRBV7-9 to TRBJ1-2, with D perhaps matching TRBD1 (5 bases). Trimming stripped 5 bases from V and 1 base from J, with 11 bases between. Germline V gene sequence: CDR1 SEHNR, CDR2 FQNEAQ (reference sequence). The CDR3 sequence is 14 residues long. The DNA of the CDR3 is TGTGCCAGCAGCACGGAACAGGATAACTATGGCTACACCTTC. It encodes CASSTEQDNYGYTF.

The V gene is TRBV24-1, the J gene TRBJ2-3; D unresolved. CDR3 size: 16 residues. CDR1 and CDR2 (germline): KGHDR, SFDVKD. The V gene lost 2 bases and the J gene lost 1 base, with 12 bases spanning the gap. CDR3 protein: CATSDSVGLGTDTQYF. The CDR3 nucleotides are TGTGCCACCAGTGATTCAGTGGGGTTAGGCACAGATACGCAGTATTTT.

The rearrangement joins TRBV29-1 to TRBJ2-5; D unclear. V lost 2 bases and J lost 5, with 12 bases in between. Germline V lookup: CDR1 SQVTM, CDR2 ANQGSEA. The CDR3 spans 13 residues. The CDR3 region is CSVEPQYNETQYF. In DNA form, the CDR3 reads TGCAGCGTTGAACCACAGTACAATGAGACCCAGTACTTC.

This clonotype was picked up a small number of times. The chain has TRBV2 and TRBJ1-5; TRBD1 agrees at 7 bases. After removal of 8 bases from V and 2 bases from J, the junction contained 9 bases not matched to a gene. Germline CDR1 is SNHLY and CDR2 is FYNNEI. CDR3 length equals 15 residues. In nucleotides, the CDR3 is TGTGCCAGCCGATCTTTCGGACAGGGCAATCAGCCCCAGCATTTT. The encoded protein is CASRSFGQGNQPQHF.

The rearrangement joins TRBV29-1 to TRBJ2-3; 7 bases match TRBD2. Germline CDR1 SQVTM, CDR2 ANQGSEA. V lost 7 bases, J lost 0 bases, and 13 bases stayed unmatched. The CDR3 length is 16 residues. In DNA, the CDR3 is TGCAGCGGATCCAAGGGTGGCGGGGGTAGCACAGATACGCAGTATTTT. The encoded protein is CSGSKGGGGSTDTQYF.

The chain links TRBV11-1 to TRBJ2-1, with D perhaps TRBD1 (5 bases). Germline CDR1 is SGHAT and CDR2 is FQDESV (reference sequence). Trimming stripped 1 base from V and 8 bases from J, with 12 bases between. The length of the CDR3 is 14 residues. CDR3 sequence reads: CASSLGGRAYEQFF. As DNA, the CDR3 is TGTGCCAGCAGCTTAGGCGGCAGGGCTTATGAGCAGTTCTTC.

The gene calls are TRBV7-3 and TRBJ1-4; 8 bases match TRBD1. V gave up 4 bases and J gave up 8 bases; unmatched junction bases: 3. Germline V gene sequence: CDR1 SGHTA, CDR2 FQGTGA. The length of the CDR3 is 13 residues. The CDR3: CASSSRTGEKLFF. CDR3 coding DNA: TGTGCCAGCAGCTCTCGGACAGGGGAAAAACTGTTTTTT.